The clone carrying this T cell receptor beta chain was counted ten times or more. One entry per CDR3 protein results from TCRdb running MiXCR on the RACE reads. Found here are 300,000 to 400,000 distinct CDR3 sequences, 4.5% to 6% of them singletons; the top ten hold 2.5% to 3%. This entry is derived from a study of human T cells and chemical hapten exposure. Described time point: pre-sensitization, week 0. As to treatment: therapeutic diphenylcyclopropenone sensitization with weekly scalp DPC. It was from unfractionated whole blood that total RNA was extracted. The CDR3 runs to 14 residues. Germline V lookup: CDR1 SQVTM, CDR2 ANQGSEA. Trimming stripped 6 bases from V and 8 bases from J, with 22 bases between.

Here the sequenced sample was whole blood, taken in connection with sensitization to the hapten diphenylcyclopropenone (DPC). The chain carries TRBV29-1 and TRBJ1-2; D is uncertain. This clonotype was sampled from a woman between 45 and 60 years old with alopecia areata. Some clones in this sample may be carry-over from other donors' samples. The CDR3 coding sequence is TGCAGCGTCCCTGCTCCGGGCATCGGGAGCGGCTACACCTTC. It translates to CSVPAPGIGSGYTF.